This T cell receptor beta chain derives from a study of sequential checkpoint blockade in melanoma. Whole-study context: After both sequences, patients received maintenance nivolumab.

Clones were sequenced by immunoSEQ multiplex PCR, and TCRdb holds only the in-frame ones, with some missing. The sample has fewer than 25,000 clones; 80% to 85% are singletons. Regarding treatment: randomized to nivolumab then ipilimumab (arm A) or the reverse (arm B). PBMC sorting kept live CD3+CD8+ cells without CD19 or CD56. The length of the CDR3 is 16 residues. V was clipped by 1 base and J by 3 bases; unmatched bases: 5. Germline V gene data show CDR1 as MNHEY and CDR2 as SVGAGI. The clonotype originates from a human donor with melanoma. The material was CD8+ T cells sorted from blood (inferred from file names), obtained from a patient given nivolumab and ipilimumab in sequence. The chain joins TRBV6-5 to TRBJ1-2; TRBD1 agrees at 10 bases. The CDR3 DNA is TGTGCCAGCAGTTACTTGGGACAGGGGAGGGACTATGGCTACACCTTC. This translates into CASSYLGQGRDYGYTF.